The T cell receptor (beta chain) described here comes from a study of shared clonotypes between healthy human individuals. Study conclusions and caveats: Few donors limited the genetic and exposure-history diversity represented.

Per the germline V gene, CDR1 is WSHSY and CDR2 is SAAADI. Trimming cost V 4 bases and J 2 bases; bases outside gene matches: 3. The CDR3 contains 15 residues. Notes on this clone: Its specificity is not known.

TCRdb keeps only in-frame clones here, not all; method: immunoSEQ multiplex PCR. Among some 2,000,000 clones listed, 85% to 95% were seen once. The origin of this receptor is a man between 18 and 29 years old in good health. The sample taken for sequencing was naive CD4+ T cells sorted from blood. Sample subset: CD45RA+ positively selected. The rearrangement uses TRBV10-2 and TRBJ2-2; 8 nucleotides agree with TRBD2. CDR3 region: CASSGSGVNTGELFF. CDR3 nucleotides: TGCGCCAGCAGTGGTAGCGGGGTAAACACCGGGGAGCTGTTTTTT.